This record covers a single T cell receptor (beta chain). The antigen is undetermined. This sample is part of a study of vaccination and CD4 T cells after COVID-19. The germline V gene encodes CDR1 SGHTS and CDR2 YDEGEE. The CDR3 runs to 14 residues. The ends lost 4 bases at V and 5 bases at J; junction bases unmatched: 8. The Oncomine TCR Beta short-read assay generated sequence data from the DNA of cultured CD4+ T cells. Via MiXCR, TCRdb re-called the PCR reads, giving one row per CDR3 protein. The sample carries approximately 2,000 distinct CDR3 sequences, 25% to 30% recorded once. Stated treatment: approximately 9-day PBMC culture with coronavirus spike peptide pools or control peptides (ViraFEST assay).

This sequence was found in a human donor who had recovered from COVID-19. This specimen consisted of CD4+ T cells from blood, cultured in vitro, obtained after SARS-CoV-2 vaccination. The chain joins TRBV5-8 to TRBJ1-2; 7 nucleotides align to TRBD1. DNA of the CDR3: TGTGCCAGCAGCCAGACACAGGGGAATTATGGCTACACCTTC. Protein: CASSQTQGNYGYTF.